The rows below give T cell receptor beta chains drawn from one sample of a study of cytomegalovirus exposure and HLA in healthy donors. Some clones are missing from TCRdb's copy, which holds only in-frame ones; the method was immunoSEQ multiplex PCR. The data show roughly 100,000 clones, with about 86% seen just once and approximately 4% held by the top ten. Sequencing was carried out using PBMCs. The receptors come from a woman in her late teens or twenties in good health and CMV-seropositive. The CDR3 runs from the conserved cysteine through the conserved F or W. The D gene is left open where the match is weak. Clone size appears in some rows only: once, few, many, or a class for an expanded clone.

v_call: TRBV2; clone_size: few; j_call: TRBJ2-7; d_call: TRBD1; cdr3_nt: TGTGCCAGCAGTATCGGGACAGGGCGCTACGAGCAGTACTTC; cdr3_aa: CASSIGTGRYEQYF
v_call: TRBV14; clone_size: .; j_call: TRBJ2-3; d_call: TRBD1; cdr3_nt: TGTGCCAGCAGCTACAGGACAGGGAAAACAGATACGCAGTATTTT; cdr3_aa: CASSYRTGKTDTQYF
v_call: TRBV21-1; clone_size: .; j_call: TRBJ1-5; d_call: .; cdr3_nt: TGTGCCAGCAGCAAAGCGCTTCCTCCGTTACCTTACAGGGTGGGGCAGCCCCAGCATTTT; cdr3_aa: CASSKALPPLPYRVGQPQHF
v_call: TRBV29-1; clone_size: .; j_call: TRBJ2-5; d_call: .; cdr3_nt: TGCAGCGTTGATTGGCAGGAAGAGACCCAGTACTTC; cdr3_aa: CSVDWQEETQYF
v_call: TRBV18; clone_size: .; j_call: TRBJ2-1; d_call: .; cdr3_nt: TGTGCCAGCTCACCAAAAGAGTACAATGAGCAGTTCTTC; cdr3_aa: CASSPKEYNEQFF
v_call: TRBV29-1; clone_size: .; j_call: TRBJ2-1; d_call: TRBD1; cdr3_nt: TGCAGCGTTGTTCCCGGGACAGGCTACAATGAGCAGTTCTTC; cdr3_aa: CSVVPGTGYNEQFF
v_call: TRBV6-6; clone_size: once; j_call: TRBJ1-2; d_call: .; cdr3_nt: TGTGCCAGCAGTTACGAGGTGAACTATGGCTACACCTTC; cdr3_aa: CASSYEVNYGYTF
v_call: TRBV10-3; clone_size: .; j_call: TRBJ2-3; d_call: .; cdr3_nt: TGTGCCACCAATATAAGAACTAGTGTGACTAGCACAGATACGCAGTATTTT; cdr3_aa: CATNIRTSVTSTDTQYF
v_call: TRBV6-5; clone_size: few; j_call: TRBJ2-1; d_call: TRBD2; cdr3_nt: TGTGCCAGCGGGGGGGAGCAGGATTACAATGAGCAGTTCTTC; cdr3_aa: CASGGEQDYNEQFF
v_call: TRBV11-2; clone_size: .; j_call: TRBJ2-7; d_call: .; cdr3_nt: TGTGCCAGCAGCTCTCTCTCAGGGGCCGAGCAGTACTTC; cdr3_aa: CASSSLSGAEQYF
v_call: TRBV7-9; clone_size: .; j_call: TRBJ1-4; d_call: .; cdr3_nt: TGTGCCAGCAGGTCGGAGGGGATTGGTGAAAAACTGTTTTTT; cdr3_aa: CASRSEGIGEKLFF
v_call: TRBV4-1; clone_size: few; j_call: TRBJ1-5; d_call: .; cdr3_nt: TGCGCCAGCAGCCAAGAAAGGGGCTTGTATCAGCCCCAGCATTTT; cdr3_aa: CASSQERGLYQPQHF
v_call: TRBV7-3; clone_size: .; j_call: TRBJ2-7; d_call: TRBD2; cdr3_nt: TGTGCCAGCAGCTGGACTAGCGGGAGCGAGCAGTACTTC; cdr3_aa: CASSWTSGSEQYF
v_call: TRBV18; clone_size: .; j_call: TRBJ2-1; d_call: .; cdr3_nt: TGTGCCAGCTCAGCAATTCTAGGCAATGAGCAGTTCTTC; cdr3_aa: CASSAILGNEQFF
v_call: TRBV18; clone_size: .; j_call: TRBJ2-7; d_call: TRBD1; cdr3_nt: TGTGCCAGCTCACCAGGGACAGCTGATGAGTACTTC; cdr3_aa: CASSPGTADEYF
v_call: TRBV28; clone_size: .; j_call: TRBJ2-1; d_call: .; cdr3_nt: TGTGCCAGCAGTTCCGGGAGCGAGACAACTTATGAGCAGTTCTTC; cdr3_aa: CASSSGSETTYEQFF
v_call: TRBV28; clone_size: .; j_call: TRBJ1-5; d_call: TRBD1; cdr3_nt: TGTGCCAGCAGTTTCCTGGGCGGACAGGAACTACAGCCCCAGCATTTT; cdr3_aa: CASSFLGGQELQPQHF
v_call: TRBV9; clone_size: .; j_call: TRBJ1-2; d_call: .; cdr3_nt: TGTGCCAGCAGCGCCCCAACGGGGGTCTATGGCTACACCTTC; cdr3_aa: CASSAPTGVYGYTF
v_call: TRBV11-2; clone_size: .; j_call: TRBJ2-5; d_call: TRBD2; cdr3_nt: TGTGCCAGCAGCTTGGGATATTCGCGGGAGATAGAGACCCAGTACTTC; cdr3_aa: CASSLGYSREIETQYF
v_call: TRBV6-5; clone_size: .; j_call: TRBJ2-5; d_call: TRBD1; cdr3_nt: TGTGCCAGCAGTTACCACGGGGACAGGCCTGGAGAGACCCAGTACTTC; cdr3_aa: CASSYHGDRPGETQYF
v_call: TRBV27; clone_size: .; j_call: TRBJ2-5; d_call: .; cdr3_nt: TGTGCCAGCAGTTTAATGGGGGCAGGGGAGACCCAGTACTTC; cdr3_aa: CASSLMGAGETQYF
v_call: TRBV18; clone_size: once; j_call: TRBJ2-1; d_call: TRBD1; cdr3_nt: TGTGCCAGCCGAGGACAGGAATCTTACAATGAGCAGTTCTTC; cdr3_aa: CASRGQESYNEQFF
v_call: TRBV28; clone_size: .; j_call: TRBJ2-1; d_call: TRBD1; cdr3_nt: TGTGCCAGCACCGTACAGGGGTCCTACAATGAGCAGTTCTTC; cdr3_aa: CASTVQGSYNEQFF
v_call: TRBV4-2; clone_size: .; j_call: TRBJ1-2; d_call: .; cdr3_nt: TGTGCCAGCAGCCAAGATAGGGCAGGGTGGCGTTCGGGTGGCTACACCTTC; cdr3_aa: CASSQDRAGWRSGGYTF
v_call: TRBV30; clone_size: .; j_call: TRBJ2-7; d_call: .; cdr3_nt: TGTGCCTGGAGTGGAACAGGGCACGAGCAGTACTTC; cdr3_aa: CAWSGTGHEQYF
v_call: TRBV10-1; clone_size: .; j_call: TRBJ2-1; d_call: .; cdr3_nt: TGCGCCAGCAGTGGGGGAGGAGTGGTTGGGTACAATGAGCAGTTCTTC; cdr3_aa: CASSGGGVVGYNEQFF
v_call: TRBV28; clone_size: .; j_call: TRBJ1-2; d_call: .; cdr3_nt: TGTGCCAGCAGTTTCCGGAGCAGGGGTTATGGCTACACCTTC; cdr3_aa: CASSFRSRGYGYTF
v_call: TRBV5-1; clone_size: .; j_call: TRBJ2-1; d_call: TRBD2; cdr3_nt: TGCGCCAGCAGCTATAGCGGGGCGAGTTACAATGAGCAGTTCTTC; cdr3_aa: CASSYSGASYNEQFF
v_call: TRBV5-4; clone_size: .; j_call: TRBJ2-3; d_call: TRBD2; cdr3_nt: TGTGCCAGCAGCATGACTAGCCTCGATACGCAGTATTTT; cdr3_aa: CASSMTSLDTQYF
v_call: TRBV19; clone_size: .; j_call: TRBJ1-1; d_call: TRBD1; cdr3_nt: TGTGCCAGTAGTTTCCGACAGGGGGGGCCGGCTGAAGCTTTCTTT; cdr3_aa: CASSFRQGGPAEAFF
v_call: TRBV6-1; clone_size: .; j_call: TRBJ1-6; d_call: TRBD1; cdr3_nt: TGTGCCAGCAGGATACAGGGGATCAATTCACCCCTCCACTTT; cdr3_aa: CASRIQGINSPLHF
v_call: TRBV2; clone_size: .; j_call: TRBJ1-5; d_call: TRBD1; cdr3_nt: TGTGCCAGCAGTAGTTGGACAGGGATGGATCAGCCCCAGCATTTT; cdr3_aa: CASSSWTGMDQPQHF
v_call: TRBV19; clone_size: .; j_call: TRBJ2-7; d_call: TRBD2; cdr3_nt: TGTGCCAGTAGTATATCAGGGACTAGCGGGATCGAGCAGTACTTC; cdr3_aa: CASSISGTSGIEQYF
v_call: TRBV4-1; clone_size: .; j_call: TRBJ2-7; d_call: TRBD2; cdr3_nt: TGCGCCAGCAGCCAACTAAACCTTTGGACTAGCGGGGCGAACGAGCAGTACTTC; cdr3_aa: CASSQLNLWTSGANEQYF
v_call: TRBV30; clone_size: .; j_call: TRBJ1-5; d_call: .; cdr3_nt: TGTGCCTGGAGTGGTGGTATGGAGCAGCCCCAGCATTTT; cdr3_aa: CAWSGGMEQPQHF
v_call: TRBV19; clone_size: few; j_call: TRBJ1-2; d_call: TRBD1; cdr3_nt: TGTGCCAGCAAACCGGGACAGGGACGTGTAATCGGCTACACCTTC; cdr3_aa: CASKPGQGRVIGYTF
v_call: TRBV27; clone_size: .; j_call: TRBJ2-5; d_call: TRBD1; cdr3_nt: TGTGCCAGCAAGCGGACAGGGTCCCTTGCTGAGACCCAGTACTTC; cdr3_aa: CASKRTGSLAETQYF
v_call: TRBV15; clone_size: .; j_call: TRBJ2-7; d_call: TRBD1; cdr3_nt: TGTGCCACCAGCAGAGATGGGACAGGGGTCTACGAGCAGTACTTC; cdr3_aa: CATSRDGTGVYEQYF
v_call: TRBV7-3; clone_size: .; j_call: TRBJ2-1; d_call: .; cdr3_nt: TGTGCCAGCAGCTTAGAGGGTAGGAGTGAGCAGTTCTTC; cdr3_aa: CASSLEGRSEQFF
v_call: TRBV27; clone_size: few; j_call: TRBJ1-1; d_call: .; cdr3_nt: TGTGCCAGCAGTTTTCGGGGATCCGCTGAAGCTTTCTTT; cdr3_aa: CASSFRGSAEAFF
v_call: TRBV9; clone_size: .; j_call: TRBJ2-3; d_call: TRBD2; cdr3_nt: TGTGCCAGCAGCGTAGGAACTAGCGGGAGCCCCTCAGATACGCAGTATTTT; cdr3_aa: CASSVGTSGSPSDTQYF
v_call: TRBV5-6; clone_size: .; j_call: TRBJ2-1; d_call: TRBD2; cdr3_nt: TGTGCCAGCAGCTCGTGGACTAGCGACCTCAATGAGCAGTTCTTC; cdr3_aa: CASSSWTSDLNEQFF
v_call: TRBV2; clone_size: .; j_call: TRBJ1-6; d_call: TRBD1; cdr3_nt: TGTGCCAGCGGACAGGACTATAATTCACCCCTCCACTTT; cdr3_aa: CASGQDYNSPLHF
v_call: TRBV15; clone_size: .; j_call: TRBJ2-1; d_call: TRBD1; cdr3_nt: TGTGCCACCAGCAGAGGGGGGGACAGGGCTCACTACAATGAGCAGTTCTTC; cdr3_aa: CATSRGGDRAHYNEQFF
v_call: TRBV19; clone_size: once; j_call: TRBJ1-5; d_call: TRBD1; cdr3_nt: TGTGCCAGTAGGCGGACAGGGGAATCTTTTCAGCCCCAGCATTTT; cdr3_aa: CASRRTGESFQPQHF
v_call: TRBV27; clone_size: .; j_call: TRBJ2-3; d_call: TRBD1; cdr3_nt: TGTGCCAGCAGTTTTACCACAGGGGAGATAGATACGCAGTATTTT; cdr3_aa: CASSFTTGEIDTQYF
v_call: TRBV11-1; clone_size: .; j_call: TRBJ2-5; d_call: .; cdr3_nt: TGTGCCAGCAGGATACAGGGAGGGGTGGAGACCCAGTACTTC; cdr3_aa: CASRIQGGVETQYF
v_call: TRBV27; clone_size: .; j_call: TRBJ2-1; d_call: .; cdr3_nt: TGTGCCAGCAGTTTATCGGCTATTTCTCCAGGCGAGCAGTTCTTC; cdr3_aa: CASSLSAISPGEQFF
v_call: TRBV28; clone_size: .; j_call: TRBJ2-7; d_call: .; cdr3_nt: TGTGCCAGCAACTCGCAGGGTTGGGAGCAGTACTTC; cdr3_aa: CASNSQGWEQYF
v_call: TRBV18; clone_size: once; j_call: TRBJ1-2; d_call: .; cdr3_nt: TGTGCCAGCTCACCTGGGACTCACGGCGGCTATGGCTACACCTTC; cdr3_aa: CASSPGTHGGYGYTF
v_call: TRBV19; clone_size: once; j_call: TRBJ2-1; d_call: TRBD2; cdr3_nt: TGTGCCAGTAGTATGGGGGGACTAGCGGCCCAAGGTCGTTTGTTCTTC; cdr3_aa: CASSMGGLAAQGRLFF
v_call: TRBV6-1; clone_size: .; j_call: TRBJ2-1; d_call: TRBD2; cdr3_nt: TGTGCCAGCAGCCACCCGGGACTAGCGGGAAATGAGCAGTTCTTC; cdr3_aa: CASSHPGLAGNEQFF
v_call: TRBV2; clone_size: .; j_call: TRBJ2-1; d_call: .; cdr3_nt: TGTGCCACCGGGGTGGGGGGTTACAATGAGCAGTTCTTC; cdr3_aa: CATGVGGYNEQFF
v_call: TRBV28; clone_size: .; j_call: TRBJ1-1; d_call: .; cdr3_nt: TGTGCCAGCAGTCTTCCGACACTGAACACTGAAGCTTTCTTT; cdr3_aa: CASSLPTLNTEAFF
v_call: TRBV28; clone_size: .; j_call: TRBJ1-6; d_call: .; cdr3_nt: TGTGCCAGCAGGGGGGGGAAGCCGCCGAGCTCCTATAATTCACCCCTCCACTTT; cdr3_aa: CASRGGKPPSSYNSPLHF